The clone carrying this T cell receptor beta chain was seen once. This sample is part of a study of control samples from healthy donors and cancer patients. Assay: immunoSEQ multiplex PCR; the TCRdb copy retains only in-frame clones and omits some. The sample lists tens of thousands of clones; 93% were seen once. With 1 base removed from V and 4 bases from J, the gap between germline ends came to 2 bases. Germline values: CDR1 KGHDR, CDR2 SFDVKD. The CDR3 runs to 12 residues. The source of this sequence is a woman between 25 and 40 years old in good health. The genes are TRBV24-1 and TRBJ2-3, with no clear D. The sample was blood. This CDR3 is CATSDFPDTQYF. The DNA of the CDR3 is TGTGCCACCAGTGATTTTCCAGATACGCAGTATTTT.